This T cell receptor (beta chain) was recovered during a study of control samples from healthy donors and cancer patients (dated by TCRdb to the early 2020s). CDR1 is given as DFQATT and CDR2 as SNEGSKA, both from the germline V gene (reference sequence). V is clipped by 6 bases and J by 3 bases, and the sequence between their germline boundaries is 9 bases long. There are 11 amino acids in the CDR3, from cysteine to phenylalanine inclusive. Kept here is only the CDR3 DNA, which spans 33 bases and is read in frame from base 1. Details on this clone: The antigen it recognizes is unknown. No per-base quality is available; no much larger clone lies one base away.

To prepare the library, the immunoSEQ multiplex PCR assay was applied. TCRdb carries this immuneACCESS record with in-frame sequences only. Its versions omit some clonotypes, under half of them owing to an unresolved V gene in the studies checked, with the rest unexplained. The table for this sample lists hundreds of thousands of clones; over 75% of them were counted only once. The top ten hold approximately 6.3% of the sample. Recombination linked TRBV20-1 to TRBJ2-7; the D gene identity is not certain. The clonotype was recovered from a man in his forties or fifties with head and neck cancer. The sequencing sample was made of PBMCs. The sequenced DNA is TGCAGTGCCCCCTTGGGCTACGAGCAGTACTTC. It codes for CSAPLGYEQYF.